This TCR beta chain was captured in a study of CD8+CD57+ T cells in acquired aplastic anemia. Overall study: When averaged, DNA from sorted CD4+ and CD8+ cells came to around 3.4 ug. Regarding the study as a whole: The study identified under 30 CD8+ CDR3 sequences shared by patients and controls.

CDR1 and CDR2 (germline): DFQATT, SNEGSKA (reference sequence). The junction had 12 bases not matched to a gene; V was cut back by 8 bases and J by 11 bases. This CDR3 spans 12 amino acids. Individuals selected for sequencing had exhibited CD8+CD57+ cell expansion on flow cytometry. Genomic DNA constituted the template upon which TCR beta VDJ and CDR3 profiling was performed. One entry per CDR3 protein, called by TCRdb with MiXCR from the reads. The sample shows about half a million distinct CDR3 sequences, roughly 34% of them seen only once. As concerns this clonotype: Its antigen is unidentified.

The chain recombines TRBV20-1 with TRBJ2-3; 8 nucleotides match TRBD1. Sequences were obtained from sorted CD4+, CD8+, or CD8+CD57+ T cells (not recorded which) from PBMCs. The origin of this receptor is a human donor with aplastic anemia. Here the CDR3 reads CSTSRGHNEQYF. DNA of the CDR3: TGCAGTACTTCCAGGGGGCACAATGAGCAGTATTTT.